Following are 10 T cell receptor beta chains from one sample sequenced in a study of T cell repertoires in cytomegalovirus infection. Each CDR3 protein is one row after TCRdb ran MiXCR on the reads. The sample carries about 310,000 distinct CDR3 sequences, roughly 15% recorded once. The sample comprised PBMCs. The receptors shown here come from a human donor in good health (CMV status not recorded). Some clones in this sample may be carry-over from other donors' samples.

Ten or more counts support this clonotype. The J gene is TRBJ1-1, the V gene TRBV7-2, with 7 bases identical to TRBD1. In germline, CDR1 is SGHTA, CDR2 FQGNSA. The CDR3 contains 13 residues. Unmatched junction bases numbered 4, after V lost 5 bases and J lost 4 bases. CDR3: CASSRSGGTEAFF. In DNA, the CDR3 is TGTGCCAGCAGCAGATCAGGGGGCACTGAAGCTTTCTTT.

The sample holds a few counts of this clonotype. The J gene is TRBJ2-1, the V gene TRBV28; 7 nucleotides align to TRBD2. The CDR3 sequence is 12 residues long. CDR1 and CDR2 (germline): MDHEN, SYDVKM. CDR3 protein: CAIGRNYNEQFF. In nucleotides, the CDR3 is TGTGCAATCGGGAGGAACTACAATGAGCAGTTCTTC.

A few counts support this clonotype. DNA for the CDR3: TGTGCCAGCAATGTCCCTCAGACCTACGAGCAGTACTTC. This codes for CASNVPQTYEQYF. The chain has TRBV28 and TRBJ2-7; D unclear. Germline CDR1 reads MDHEN; CDR2 reads SYDVKM. There are 13 residues in the CDR3. V was shortened by 7 bases and J by 2 bases, with 12 bases between the two germline ends.

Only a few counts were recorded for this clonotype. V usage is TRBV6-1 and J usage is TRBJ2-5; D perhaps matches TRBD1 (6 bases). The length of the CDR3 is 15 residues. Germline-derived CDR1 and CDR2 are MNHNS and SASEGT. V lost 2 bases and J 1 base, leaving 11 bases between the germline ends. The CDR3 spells CASSEMGHRQETQYF. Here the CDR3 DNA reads TGTGCCAGCAGTGAAATGGGACACCGCCAAGAGACCCAGTACTTC.

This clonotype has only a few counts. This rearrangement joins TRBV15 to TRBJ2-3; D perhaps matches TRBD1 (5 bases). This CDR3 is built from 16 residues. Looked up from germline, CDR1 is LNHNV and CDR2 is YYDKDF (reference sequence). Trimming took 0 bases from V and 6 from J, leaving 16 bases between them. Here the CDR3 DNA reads TGTGCCACCAGCAGAGATGGGGCAAGGGGTGTGGATACGCAGTATTTT. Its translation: CATSRDGARGVDTQYF.

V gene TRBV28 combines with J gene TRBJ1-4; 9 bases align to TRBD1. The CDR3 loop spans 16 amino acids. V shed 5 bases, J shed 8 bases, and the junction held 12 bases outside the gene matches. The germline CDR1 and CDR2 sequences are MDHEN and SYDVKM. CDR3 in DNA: TGTGCCAGCAGTCCACCTGGACAGGGGACGGGAGAAAAACTGTTTTTT. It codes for CASSPPGQGTGEKLFF. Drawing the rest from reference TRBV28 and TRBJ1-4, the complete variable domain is DVKVTQSSRYLVKRTGEKVFLECVQDMDHENMFWYRQDPGLGLRLIYFSYDVKMKEKGDIPEGYSVSREKKERFSLILESASTNQTSMYLCASSPPGQGTGEKLFFGSGTQLSVL.

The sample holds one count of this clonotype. The CDR3 region has the DNA TGTGCCAGCAGCCAGCGGACAGGGAGGGAACCAGATACGCAGTATTTT. This codes for CASSQRTGREPDTQYF. The rearrangement links TRBV4-2 to TRBJ2-3, with D possibly matching TRBD1 (8 bases). V lost 3 bases, J lost 4 bases, and 17 bases lay in between. The CDR3 extends over 16 amino acids. CDR1 LGHNA and CDR2 YNFKEQ come from the germline V gene.

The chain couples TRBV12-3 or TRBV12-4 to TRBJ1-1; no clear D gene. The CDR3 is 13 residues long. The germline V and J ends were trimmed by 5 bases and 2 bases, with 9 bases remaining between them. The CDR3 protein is CASSPASNTEAFF. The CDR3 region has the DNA TGTGCCAGCAGTCCAGCCTCAAACACTGAAGCTTTCTTT.

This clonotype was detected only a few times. DNA of the CDR3: TGCGCCAGCAGCTTGGAAGGGCCAAACACCGGGGAGCTGTTTTTT. Protein sequence: CASSLEGPNTGELFF. The rearrangement links TRBV5-1 to TRBJ2-2, with D hard to call. This CDR3 is built from 15 residues. V was cut by 0 bases and J by 2 bases, with 8 bases left in between. The germline V gene has CDR1 SGHRS and CDR2 YFSETQ.

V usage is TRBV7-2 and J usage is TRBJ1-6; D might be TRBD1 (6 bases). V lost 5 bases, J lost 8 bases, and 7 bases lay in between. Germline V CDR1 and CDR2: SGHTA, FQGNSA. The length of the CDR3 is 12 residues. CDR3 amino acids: CASSRTDSPLHF. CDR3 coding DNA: TGTGCCAGCAGCAGGACAGATTCACCCCTCCACTTT.